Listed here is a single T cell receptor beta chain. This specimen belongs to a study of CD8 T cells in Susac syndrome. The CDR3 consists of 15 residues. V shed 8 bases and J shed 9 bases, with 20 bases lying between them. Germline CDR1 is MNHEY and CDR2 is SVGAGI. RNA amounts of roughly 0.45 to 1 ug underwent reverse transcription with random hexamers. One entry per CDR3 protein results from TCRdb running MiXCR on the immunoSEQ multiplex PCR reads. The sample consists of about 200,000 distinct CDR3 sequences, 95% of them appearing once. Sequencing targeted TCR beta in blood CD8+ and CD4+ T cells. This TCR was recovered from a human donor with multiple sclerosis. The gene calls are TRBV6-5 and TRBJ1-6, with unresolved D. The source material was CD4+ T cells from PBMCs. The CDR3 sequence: CASRKGRIGVSPLHF. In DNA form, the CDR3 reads TGTGCCAGCCGTAAAGGGAGGATCGGGGTTTCACCCCTCCACTTT.